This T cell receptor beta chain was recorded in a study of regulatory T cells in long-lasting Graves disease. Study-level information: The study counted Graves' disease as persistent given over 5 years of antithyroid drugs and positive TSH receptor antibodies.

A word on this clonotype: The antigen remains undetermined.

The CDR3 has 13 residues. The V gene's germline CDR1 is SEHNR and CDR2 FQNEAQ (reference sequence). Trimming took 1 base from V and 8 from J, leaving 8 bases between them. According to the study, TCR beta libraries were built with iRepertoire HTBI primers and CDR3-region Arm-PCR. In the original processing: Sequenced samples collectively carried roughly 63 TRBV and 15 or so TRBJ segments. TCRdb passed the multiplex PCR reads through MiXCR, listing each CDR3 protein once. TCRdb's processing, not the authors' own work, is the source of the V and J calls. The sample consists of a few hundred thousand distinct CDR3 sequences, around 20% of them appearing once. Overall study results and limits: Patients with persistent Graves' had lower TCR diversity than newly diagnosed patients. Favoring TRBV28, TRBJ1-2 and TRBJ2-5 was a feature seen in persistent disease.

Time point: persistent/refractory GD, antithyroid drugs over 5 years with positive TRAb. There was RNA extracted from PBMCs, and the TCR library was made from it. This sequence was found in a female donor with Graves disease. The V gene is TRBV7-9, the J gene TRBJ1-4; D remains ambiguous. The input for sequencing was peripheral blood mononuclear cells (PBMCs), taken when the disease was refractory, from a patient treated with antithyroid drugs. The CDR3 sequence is CASSLGREEKLFF. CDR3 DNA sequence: TGTGCCAGCAGCTTAGGACGGGAAGAAAAACTGTTTTTT.